These 23 T cell receptor beta chains share one sample of origin, sequenced in a study of OX40 agonist ivuxolimab in advanced cancers. Data came from immunoSEQ multiplex PCR; TCRdb stores just in-frame clones and leaves some out. The sample lists 60,000 to 80,000 clones, 65% to 90% occurring once. The source material was CD4+ or CD8+ T cells sorted from blood, sampled in a trial of the OX40 agonist ivuxolimab. The receptors derive from an adult with an advanced solid tumor such as melanoma, head and neck, liver or kidney cancer.

The chain recombines TRBV29-1 with TRBJ1-1, with D maybe TRBD1 (5 bases). This CDR3 is 13 amino acids long. From germline, CDR1 is SQVTM and CDR2 ANQGSEA. V was clipped by 1 base and J by 5 bases, with 11 bases between them. As DNA, the CDR3 is TGCAGCGTTGAAGGACTATCAGGGACTGAAGCTTTCTTT. Translating it yields CSVEGLSGTEAFF.

The CDR3 here is CASSFYRGSSGANVLTF. CDR3 DNA sequence: TGTGCCAGCAGCTTCTACAGGGGTTCGTCGGGGGCCAACGTCCTGACTTTC. V usage is TRBV5-6 and J usage is TRBJ2-6; TRBD1 matches at 7 bases. Germline V lookup: CDR1 SGHDT, CDR2 YYEEEE. V shed 2 bases, J shed 4 bases, and the junction held 9 bases outside the gene matches. CDR3 length: 17 amino acids.

V is TRBV6-6 and J is TRBJ2-5, with D perhaps matching TRBD2 (6 bases). Germline lookup yields CDR1 MNHNY and CDR2 SVGAGI (reference sequence). Trimming took 0 bases from V and 5 from J, leaving 10 bases between them. The length of the CDR3 is 14 residues. DNA for the CDR3: TGTGCCAGCAGTTACTCGGAGGGCTGGGAGACCCAGTACTTC. Protein sequence: CASSYSEGWETQYF.

V is TRBV2 and J is TRBJ1-1, with no clear D. V gave up 5 bases and J gave up 1 base, with 11 bases separating them. Germline V CDR1 and CDR2: SNHLY, FYNNEI. The CDR3 spans 14 residues. CDR3 residues: CASSWQLTNTEAFF. The DNA for the CDR3 is TGTGCCAGCAGTTGGCAGCTGACGAACACTGAAGCTTTCTTT.

The rearrangement uses TRBV29-1 and TRBJ2-2; 9 nucleotides agree with TRBD1. The ends lost 5 bases at V and 6 bases at J; junction bases unmatched: 7. The CDR3 covers 14 residues. Germline CDR1 is SQVTM and CDR2 is ANQGSEA. The CDR3 region has the DNA TGCAGCGTTTCCCGGACAGGGGACCCCGGGGAGCTGTTTTTT. Its protein product is CSVSRTGDPGELFF.

The rearrangement links TRBV7-9 to TRBJ2-4, with TRBD1 as a possible D gene (5 bases). The CDR3 covers 15 residues. In germline, CDR1 is SEHNR, CDR2 FQNEAQ (reference sequence). Trimming took 1 base from V and 10 from J, leaving 17 bases between them. The DNA of the CDR3 is TGTGCCAGCAGCTTAGAAGGTTTGGGGCGAAGAATTCAGTACTTC. It is translated as CASSLEGLGRRIQYF.

This chain links TRBV19 with TRBJ2-1; maybe TRBD1 (6 bases). Between the trimmed V and J ends, which lost 5 bases and 10 bases, there was a span of 15 bases. The CDR3 spans 13 residues. Germline lookup yields CDR1 LNHDA and CDR2 SQIVND (reference sequence). CDR3: CASSDTGRSEQFF. The CDR3 DNA reads as TGTGCCAGTAGTGATACAGGGCGCAGCGAGCAGTTCTTC. Full variable domain (remainder filled in from reference TRBV19 and TRBJ2-1): DGGITQSPKYLFRKEGQNVTLSCEQNLNHDAMYWYRQDPGQGLRLIYYSQIVNDFQKGDIAEGYSVSREKKESFPLTVTSAQKNPTAFYLCASSDTGRSEQFFGPGTRLTVL.

The chain combines TRBV9 with TRBJ1-1; 7 bases are a match to TRBD1. Germline loops: CDR1 SGDLS, CDR2 YYNGEE. V shed 4 bases and J 4 bases; nucleotides not matched to a gene: 7. The CDR3 sequence is 14 residues long. For the CDR3, the DNA is TGTGCCAGCAGCTCTATAGGGGGCAGCACTGAAGCTTTCTTT. Translated: CASSSIGGSTEAFF.

This CDR3 is CASRTEARGGTF. In DNA form, the CDR3 reads TGTGCCAGCAGGACCGAAGCCCGCGGGGGGACCTTC. The chain couples TRBV7-9 to TRBJ1-2, with D tentatively TRBD1 (5 bases). V was shortened by 6 bases and J by 14 bases, with 19 bases between the two germline ends. The length of the CDR3 is 12 residues. Per germline, CDR1 SEHNR and CDR2 FQNEAQ (reference sequence).

The chain joins TRBV12-5 to TRBJ1-1; D not certain. The CDR3 length is 12 residues. Germline CDR1 and CDR2: LGHNT and FRNRAP. Trimming pared 6 bases from V and 3 bases from J, leaving 8 bases between. Here the CDR3 reads CASGRVDTEAFF. DNA of the CDR3: TGTGCTAGTGGCCGCGTCGACACTGAAGCTTTCTTT.

V gene TRBV2 combines with J gene TRBJ1-5; a possible D gene is TRBD1 (6 bases). Germline loops: CDR1 SNHLY, CDR2 FYNNEI. Trimming pared 6 bases from V and 3 bases from J, leaving 18 bases between. CDR3 length: 16 residues. The CDR3 here is CASSTSFGQFNQPQHF. The DNA of the CDR3 is TGTGCCAGCAGCACGAGCTTCGGACAGTTCAATCAGCCCCAGCATTTT.

The chain carries TRBV10-3 and TRBJ1-6; D perhaps matches TRBD1 (5 bases). Trimming removed 10 bases from V and 1 base from J, with 11 bases in between. Germline V lookup: CDR1 ENHRY, CDR2 SYGVKD. The CDR3 has 14 amino acids. As DNA, the CDR3 is TGTGCCACCGAGGACATATCCTATAATTCACCCCTCCACTTT. This translates into CATEDISYNSPLHF.

This chain connects TRBV28 to TRBJ1-1, with D hard to call. The CDR3 is 15 amino acids. Trimming stripped 1 base from V and 4 bases from J, with 13 bases between. Germline V gene lookup returns CDR1 MDHEN and CDR2 SYDVKM. The CDR3 DNA sequence: TGTGCCAGCAGTTTATTTGGTGGGAGGGCCACTGAAGCTTTCTTT. The encoded protein is CASSLFGGRATEAFF.

The V and J genes are TRBV7-9 and TRBJ1-1; D is possibly TRBD1 (5 bases). Trimming pared 5 bases from V and 6 bases from J, leaving 10 bases between. The length of the CDR3 is 12 residues. Germline assignment: CDR1 SEHNR and CDR2 FQNEAQ (reference sequence). Here the CDR3 DNA reads TGTGCCAGCAGCGTCAGGGTCTCTGAAGCTTTCTTT. Translating gives CASSVRVSEAFF.

The V gene is TRBV15, the J gene TRBJ2-2; TRBD1 aligns across 8 bases. J lost 1 base, V lost 4 bases, and 8 bases had no gene match. The CDR3 runs 17 residues. The germline V gene encodes CDR1 LNHNV and CDR2 YYDKDF (reference sequence). For the CDR3, the DNA is TGTGCCACCAGCAAGAGAAGGACAGGGAGGAACACCGGGGAGCTGTTTTTT. It specifies CATSKRRTGRNTGELFF.

The chain is built from TRBV19 and TRBJ1-3; D is unclear. The CDR3 spans 15 residues. The germline V and J ends were trimmed by 2 bases and 5 bases, with 13 bases remaining between them. In germline, CDR1 is LNHDA, CDR2 SQIVND (reference sequence). The CDR3 loop is CASSISAGARNTIYF. The CDR3 DNA is TGTGCCAGTAGTATATCGGCCGGAGCCAGAAACACCATATATTTT.

This clone was seen only a few times. The rearrangement joins TRBV15 to TRBJ2-7; D possibly corresponds to TRBD2 (5 bases). The CDR3 covers 14 residues. Trimming stripped 0 bases from V and 1 base from J, with 7 bases between. Germline CDR1 and CDR2: LNHNV and YYDKDF (reference sequence). The CDR3 reads CATSRDRGSYEQYF. The CDR3 DNA sequence: TGTGCCACCAGCAGAGACCGGGGTTCCTACGAGCAGTACTTC.

This sequence joins TRBV2 and TRBJ2-7, with D perhaps matching TRBD1 (6 bases). The V and J ends lost 9 bases and 2 bases respectively, with 8 bases between them. This CDR3 has 11 amino acids. The germline gives CDR1 SNHLY, CDR2 FYNNEI. CDR3 loop: CARGATYEQYF. The CDR3 bases are TGTGCCAGGGGGGCCACCTACGAGCAGTACTTC.

This clone came up once. This chain connects TRBV5-4 to TRBJ2-7, with D perhaps matching TRBD1 (6 bases). The V gene's germline CDR1 is SGHNT and CDR2 YYREEE (reference sequence). This CDR3 spans 13 amino acids. Trimming shortened V by 7 bases and J by 2 bases, and 13 bases separated the two germline ends. CDR3 DNA: TGTGCCAGCCAGAGACAGGAAACCTACGAGCAGTACTTC. It specifies CASQRQETYEQYF.

V gene TRBV7-2 combines with J gene TRBJ2-7; D ambiguous. The V gene lost 5 bases and the J gene lost 4 bases, with 9 bases spanning the gap. The CDR3 runs to 12 residues. Germline lookup yields CDR1 SGHTA and CDR2 FQGNSA. CDR3: CASSLNHYEQYF. The CDR3 nucleotides are TGTGCCAGCAGCCTCAACCATTACGAGCAGTACTTC.

This clone has a handful of counts. V usage is TRBV6-1 and J usage is TRBJ2-2, with D perhaps TRBD1 (5 bases). V was cut by 10 bases and J by 4 bases, with 13 bases left in between. The CDR3 sequence is 13 residues long. Looked up from germline, CDR1 is MNHNS and CDR2 is SASEGT. The CDR3 here is CAILTGFTGELFF. The CDR3 DNA is TGTGCCATTCTAACAGGATTCACCGGGGAGCTGTTTTTT.

The gene calls are TRBV5-1 and TRBJ1-5, with TRBD1 as a possible D gene (6 bases). Per the germline V gene, CDR1 is SGHRS and CDR2 is YFSETQ. The CDR3 loop spans 15 amino acids. Trimming took 2 bases from V and 0 from J, leaving 9 bases between them. The CDR3 reads CASSLGGNSNQPQHF. The CDR3 DNA follows: TGCGCCAGCAGCTTAGGGGGAAATAGCAATCAGCCCCAGCATTTT. Combining the CDR3 with reference TRBV5-1 and TRBJ1-5 gives the whole variable domain KAGVTQTPRYLIKTRGQQVTLSCSPISGHRSVSWYQQTPGQGLQFLFEYFSETQRNKGNFPGRFSGRQFSNSRSEMNVSTLELGDSALYLCASSLGGNSNQPQHFGDGTRLSIL.

The V call is TRBV5-1, the J call TRBJ2-3; 7 bases match TRBD1. Germline V gene data show CDR1 as SGHRS and CDR2 as YFSETQ. This CDR3 is 16 amino acids long. The J segment lost 1 base and the V segment lost 4 bases, leaving 9 bases of the junction unmatched. The CDR3 DNA sequence: TGCGCCAGCAGCCCCCCCCTAGGACAGGGCACAGATACGCAGTATTTT. Its translation: CASSPPLGQGTDTQYF.